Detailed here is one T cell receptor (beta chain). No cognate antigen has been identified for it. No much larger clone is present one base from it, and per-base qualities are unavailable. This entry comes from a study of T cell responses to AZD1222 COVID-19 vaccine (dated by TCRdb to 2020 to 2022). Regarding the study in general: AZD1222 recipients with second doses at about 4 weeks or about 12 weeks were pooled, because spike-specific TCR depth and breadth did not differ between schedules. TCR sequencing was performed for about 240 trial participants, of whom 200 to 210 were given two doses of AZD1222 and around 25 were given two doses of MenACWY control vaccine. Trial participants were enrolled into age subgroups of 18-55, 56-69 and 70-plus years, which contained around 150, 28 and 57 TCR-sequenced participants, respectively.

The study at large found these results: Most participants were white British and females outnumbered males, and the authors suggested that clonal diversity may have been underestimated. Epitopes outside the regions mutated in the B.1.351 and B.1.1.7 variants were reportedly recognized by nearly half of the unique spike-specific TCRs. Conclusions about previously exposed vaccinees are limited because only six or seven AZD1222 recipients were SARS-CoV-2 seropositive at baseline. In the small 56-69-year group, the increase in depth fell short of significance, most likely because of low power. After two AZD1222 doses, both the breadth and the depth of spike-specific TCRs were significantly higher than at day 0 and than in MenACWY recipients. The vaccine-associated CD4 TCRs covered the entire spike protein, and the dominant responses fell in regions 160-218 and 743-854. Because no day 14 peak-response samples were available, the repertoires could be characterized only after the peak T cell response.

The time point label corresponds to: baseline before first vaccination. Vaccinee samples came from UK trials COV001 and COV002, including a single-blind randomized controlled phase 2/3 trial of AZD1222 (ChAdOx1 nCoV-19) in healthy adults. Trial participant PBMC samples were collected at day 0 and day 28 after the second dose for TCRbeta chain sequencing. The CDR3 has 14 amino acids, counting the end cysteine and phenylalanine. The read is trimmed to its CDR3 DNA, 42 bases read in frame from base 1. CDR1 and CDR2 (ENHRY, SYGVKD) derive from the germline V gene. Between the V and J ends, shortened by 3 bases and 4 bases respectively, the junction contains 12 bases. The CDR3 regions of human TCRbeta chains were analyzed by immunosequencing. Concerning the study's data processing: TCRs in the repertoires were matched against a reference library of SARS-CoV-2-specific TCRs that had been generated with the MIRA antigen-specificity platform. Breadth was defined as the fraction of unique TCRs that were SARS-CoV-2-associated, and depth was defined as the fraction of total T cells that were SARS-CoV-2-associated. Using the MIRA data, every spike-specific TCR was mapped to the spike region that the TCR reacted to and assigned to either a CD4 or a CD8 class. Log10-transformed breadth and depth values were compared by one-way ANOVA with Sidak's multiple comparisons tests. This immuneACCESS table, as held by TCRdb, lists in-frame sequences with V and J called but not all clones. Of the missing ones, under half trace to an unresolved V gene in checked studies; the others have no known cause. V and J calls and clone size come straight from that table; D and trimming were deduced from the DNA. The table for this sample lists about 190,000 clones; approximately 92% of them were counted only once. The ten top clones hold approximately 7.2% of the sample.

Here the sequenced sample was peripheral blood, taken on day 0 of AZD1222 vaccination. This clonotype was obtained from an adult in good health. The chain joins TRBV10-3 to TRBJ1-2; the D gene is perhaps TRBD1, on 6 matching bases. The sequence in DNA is TGTGCCATCAGTGATCAGGGGTCTCGCTATGGCTACACCTTC. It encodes CAISDQGSRYGYTF.